This is a list of T cell receptor beta chains from one sample in a study of shared clonotypes between healthy human individuals. Sequenced by immunoSEQ multiplex PCR; TCRdb stores in-frame clones only, minus some. The sample consists of hundreds of thousands of clones, around 73% of them appearing once. Sequenced material: memory CD4+ T cells sorted from blood. These receptors all stem from a woman in her 30s in good health. CDR3s include the opening cysteine and the closing phenylalanine or tryptophan. Each record gives: clone size, D gene, V gene, J gene, CDR3 protein, CDR3 DNA. A D gene is named only where the DNA matches it firmly. Clone size appears in some rows only: once, few, many, or a class for an expanded clone.

>NA|TRBD1|TRBV28|TRBJ1-1
CASTMGTGMNTEAFF
TGTGCCAGCACCATGGGGACAGGGATGAACACTGAAGCTTTCTTT
>few|TRBD1|TRBV7-2|TRBJ2-1
CASSLEPPGTGVYNEQFF
TGTGCCAGCAGCTTAGAACCACCCGGGACAGGGGTCTACAATGAGCAGTTCTTC
>many|NA|TRBV7-8|TRBJ1-4
CASSLGEINEKLFF
TGTGCCAGCAGCTTAGGGGAGATTAATGAAAAACTGTTTTTT
>NA|TRBD2|TRBV6-6|TRBJ2-1
CASSRKRGAYNEQFF
TGTGCCAGCAGCCGAAAGCGGGGGGCCTACAATGAGCAGTTCTTC
>NA|NA|TRBV25-1|TRBJ1-5
CASSARSNQPQHF
TGTGCCAGCAGTGCAAGAAGCAATCAGCCCCAGCATTTT
>NA|NA|TRBV2|TRBJ2-7
CASSDLGLSYEQYF
TGTGCCAGCAGTGACCTGGGACTCTCCTACGAGCAGTACTTC
>once|NA|TRBV20-1|TRBJ2-7
CSARDGYEQYF
TGCAGTGCTAGAGATGGGTACGAGCAGTACTTC
>NA|NA|TRBV15|TRBJ2-3
CATSRGKAGNTDTQYF
TGTGCCACCAGCAGAGGGAAGGCGGGGAACACAGATACGCAGTATTTT
>NA|NA|TRBV19|TRBJ1-5
CASNPGSAGNQPQHF
TGTGCCAGTAATCCGGGCAGCGCCGGCAATCAGCCCCAGCATTTT
>NA|NA|TRBV28|TRBJ2-1
CASHGTLYNEQFF
TGTGCCAGCCACGGGACTCTATACAATGAGCAGTTCTTC
>many|TRBD2|TRBV13|TRBJ2-7
CASSSKRLAGAHEQYF
TGTGCCAGCAGCTCTAAAAGACTAGCGGGAGCCCACGAGCAGTACTTC
>many|NA|TRBV28|TRBJ1-4
CASSLQGAVRGEKLFF
TGTGCCAGCAGTCTACAGGGAGCGGTTCGAGGTGAAAAACTGTTTTTT
>NA|NA|TRBV6-1|TRBJ1-5
CASTKDSGVEQPQHF
TGTGCCAGCACCAAAGATTCGGGGGTGGAGCAGCCCCAGCATTTT
>NA|NA|TRBV19|TRBJ1-5
CASNLGTNQPQHF
TGTGCCAGTAACCTGGGGACCAATCAGCCCCAGCATTTT
>NA|TRBD2|TRBV7-9|TRBJ2-7
CASRRSGSSYEQYF
TGTGCCAGCAGGAGAAGCGGGAGTTCCTACGAGCAGTACTTC
>NA|NA|TRBV19|TRBJ2-7
CASSMLGRSYEQYF
TGTGCCAGTAGTATGCTCGGGCGCTCCTACGAGCAGTACTTC
>NA|NA|TRBV29-1|TRBJ2-7
CSVSDYEQYF
TGCAGCGTTTCTGACTACGAGCAGTACTTC
>NA|TRBD1|TRBV4-2|TRBJ2-2
CASSQEGTANTGELFF
TGTGCCAGCAGCCAAGAAGGGACAGCGAACACCGGGGAGCTGTTTTTT
>NA|NA|TRBV5-6|TRBJ1-1
CASSFDLEAFF
TGTGCCAGCAGTTTCGACCTCGAGGCTTTCTTT
>NA|NA|TRBV5-1|TRBJ2-2
CASSPSIRWELFF
TGCGCCAGCAGCCCGTCCATTCGCTGGGAGCTGTTTTTT
>NA|NA|TRBV28|TRBJ2-5
CASSLRDGVGETQYF
TGTGCCAGCAGTTTAAGGGACGGAGTCGGGGAGACCCAGTACTTC
>NA|TRBD2|TRBV7-9|TRBJ2-5
CASSLGVTAGNQETQYF
TGTGCCAGCAGCTTAGGGGTAACAGCGGGGAATCAAGAGACCCAGTACTTC
>few|NA|TRBV2|TRBJ2-3
CASSDVGRSTDTQYF
TGTGCCAGCAGTGATGTAGGCAGGAGCACAGATACGCAGTATTTT
>NA|NA|TRBV27|TRBJ1-4
CASSSLATGLNEKLFF
TGTGCCAGCAGTTCACTAGCGACAGGACTTAATGAAAAACTGTTTTTT